This T cell receptor (beta chain) was captured in a study of CD8 T cells in ankylosing spondylitis. Study outcomes and limitations: Disease-associated clones were reportedly significantly overrepresented in matched ankylosing spondylitis synovial fluid.

This clonotype has ten or more counts. Its antigen is unknown. A single record per CDR3 protein comes from TCRdb applying MiXCR to the 5' RACE reads. The sample has about 240,000 distinct CDR3 sequences, about 10% seen once. CDR3 length: 18 residues. Germline CDR1 reads DFQATT; CDR2 reads SNEGSKA (reference sequence). Trimming cost V 1 base and J 3 bases; bases outside gene matches: 13. Sequenced material: blood, either unsorted or a sorted T cell fraction (not recorded which). The chain is built from TRBV20-1 and TRBJ1-3, with TRBD1 matching over 9 bases. This TCR was recovered from a male donor with ankylosing spondylitis or in good health (not recorded which). The CDR3 loop reads CSARVNYRGRFGGNTIYF. CDR3 nucleotide sequence: TGCAGTGCTAGAGTCAACTACAGGGGGCGGTTTGGTGGAAACACCATATATTTT.